These 27 T cell receptor beta chains were all obtained from the same sample, sequenced in a study of T cells in localized non-small cell lung cancer. Libraries were prepared by immunoSEQ multiplex PCR; TCRdb keeps only in-frame clonotypes and omits some of them. The sample includes roughly 48,000 clones, roughly 80% of them seen just once. The input for sequencing was peripheral blood, taken before any cancer treatment. The source of these receptors is a man aged 35 to 69 with stage I squamous cell lung carcinoma.

V is TRBV9 and J is TRBJ1-5; 7 bases are shared with TRBD1. Losses at the gene ends were 3 bases for V and 6 bases for J; bases not matched to a gene: 9. CDR3 length: 15 residues. Germline-derived CDR1 and CDR2 are SGDLS and YYNGEE. CDR3 loop: CASSAGATGAQPQHF. CDR3 bases: TGTGCCAGCAGCGCCGGGGCAACAGGGGCTCAGCCCCAGCATTTT.

The V call is TRBV5-1, the J call TRBJ2-3; D may be TRBD1 or TRBD2 (5 bases each). Trimming shortened V by 5 bases and J by 2 bases, and 12 bases separated the two germline ends. Germline CDR1 is SGHRS and CDR2 is YFSETQ. There are 14 residues in the CDR3. CDR3 protein: CASRTGTVTDTQYF. DNA for the CDR3: TGCGCCAGCAGAACTGGGACCGTCACAGATACGCAGTATTTT.

This rearrangement joins TRBV6-5 to TRBJ1-2; 7 nucleotides line up with TRBD1. Germline values: CDR1 MNHEY, CDR2 SVGAGI. The ends lost 2 bases at V and 7 bases at J; junction bases unmatched: 7. The CDR3 has 14 residues. The CDR3 bases are TGTGCCAGCAGTTACGAAGGGGGCGTGCGTGGCTACACCTTC. Protein product: CASSYEGGVRGYTF.

This chain links TRBV19 with TRBJ1-2, with D maybe TRBD1 (6 bases). V dropped 5 bases and J dropped 7 bases, with 20 bases sitting between them. The CDR3 is made up of 15 amino acids. Germline CDR1 is LNHDA and CDR2 is SQIVND (reference sequence). The CDR3 DNA reads TGTGCCAGTAGTTCCCGCCAGGGGCGAAGTCCTGGCTACACCTTC. Its protein product is CASSSRQGRSPGYTF.

This clone was found a few times. This chain connects TRBV21-1 to TRBJ1-4. TRBV21-1 is recorded as a pseudogene. The CDR3 consists of 17 residues. The CDR3 nucleotides read TGTGCCAGCAGCAAATACGGGGGGGGAGGTGCTAATGAAAAACTGTTTTTT. Amino acid sequence: CASSKYGGGGANEKLFF.

The gene calls are TRBV4-3 and TRBJ2-5, with D hard to call. V lost 1 base to trimming and J lost 9 bases, with 18 bases between them. The CDR3 spans 15 residues. CDR1 is LGHNA, CDR2 YSLEER, per germline. In DNA, the CDR3 is TGCGCCAGCAGCCAAGGCTTAACTACATCTGGGGCCCAGTACTTC. As protein: CASSQGLTTSGAQYF.

J is TRBJ2-7 and V is TRBV2; 7 bases are shared with TRBD1. The ends lost 4 bases at V and 0 bases at J; junction bases unmatched: 6. Germline lookup yields CDR1 SNHLY and CDR2 FYNNEI. The CDR3 contains 15 residues. CDR3 residues: CASSVVGQSSYEQYF. Written as DNA, the CDR3 is TGTGCCAGCAGTGTCGTGGGACAGTCCTCCTACGAGCAGTACTTC.

The J gene is TRBJ2-7, the V gene TRBV6-6; 8 nucleotides align to TRBD1. CDR3 length equals 13 residues. The germline gives CDR1 MNHNY, CDR2 SVGAGI (reference sequence). Trimming cost V 7 bases and J 3 bases; bases outside gene matches: 5. The CDR3 sequence is CASTLTGGYEQYF. The CDR3 DNA is TGTGCCAGCACCCTAACAGGGGGCTACGAGCAGTACTTC.

CDR3 bases: TGTGCCAGCTCACCGGGCAGTTATTACGAGCAGTACTTC. Amino acid sequence: CASSPGSYYEQYF. The chain combines TRBV18 with TRBJ2-7, with D hard to call. The germline V gene encodes CDR1 KGHSH and CDR2 LQKENI. The CDR3 covers 13 residues. Trimming cost V 3 bases and J 4 bases, with 10 bases left between them. The full variable domain, in which reference TRBV18 and TRBJ2-7 provide the parts outside the CDR3, is NAGVMQNPRHLVRRRGQEARLRCSPMKGHSHVYWYRQLPEEGLKFMVYLQKENIIDESGMPKERFSAEFPKEGPSILRIQQVVRGDSAAYFCASSPGSYYEQYFGPGTRLTVT.

The chain has TRBV6-5 and TRBJ1-2; D perhaps matches TRBD1 (6 bases). The V gene lost 5 bases and the J gene lost 8 bases, with 12 bases spanning the gap. The CDR3 covers 12 residues. Germline CDR1 and CDR2: MNHEY and SVGAGI. CDR3 residues: CASSEGGVGYTF. The CDR3 DNA reads TGTGCCAGCAGTGAAGGGGGTGTAGGCTACACCTTC.

This chain links TRBV18 with TRBJ2-1, with D possibly matching TRBD2 (5 bases). The CDR3 runs 17 residues. V lost 0 bases and J lost 2, with 14 bases in between. In germline, CDR1 is KGHSH, CDR2 LQKENI. The CDR3 DNA sequence: TGTGCCAGCTCACCACCTGGTTCCGGGAATACCTACAATGAGCAGTTCTTC. This codes for CASSPPGSGNTYNEQFF.

This chain joins TRBV7-2 and TRBJ2-1; 8 bases fit TRBD1. Trimming cost V 2 bases and J 8 bases; bases outside gene matches: 8. This CDR3 has 15 amino acids. Germline CDR1 is SGHTA and CDR2 is FQGNSA. The CDR3 loop is CASSLNQGAMDEQFF. The CDR3 DNA reads TGTGCCAGCAGCTTAAACCAGGGGGCTATGGATGAGCAGTTCTTC. Filled out from reference TRBV7-2 and TRBJ2-1, the complete variable domain reads GAGVSQSPSNKVTEKGKDVELRCDPISGHTALYWYRQSLGQGLEFLIYFQGNSAPDKSGLPSDRFSAERTGGSVSTLTIQRTQQEDSAVYLCASSLNQGAMDEQFFGPGTRLTVL.

The rearrangement links TRBV11-2 to TRBJ1-5; no definite D call. The CDR3 consists of 13 residues. Germline V gene data show CDR1 as SGHAT and CDR2 as FQNNGV. Trimming removed 0 bases from V and 6 bases from J, with 6 bases in between. This CDR3 is CASSLDRIQPQHF. DNA of the CDR3: TGTGCCAGCAGCTTAGACAGGATTCAGCCCCAGCATTTT.

This clone was detected a few times. The rearrangement uses TRBV10-3 and TRBJ1-1; D uncertain. CDR1 is ENHRY and CDR2 is SYGVKD in the germline V gene. CDR3 size: 12 residues. The V end lost 11 bases, the J end lost 5 bases, and 15 bases lay between the germline ends. In DNA, the CDR3 is TGTGCCTGCGCCCGGGTCGTGACTGAAGCTTTCTTT. It is translated as CACARVVTEAFF.

J is TRBJ1-2 and V is TRBV29-1, with D uncertain. The V end was cut by 3 bases, the J end by 8 bases, with 10 bases between. Germline assignment: CDR1 SQVTM and CDR2 ANQGSEA. CDR3 length: 11 amino acids. The CDR3 region has the DNA TGCAGCGTTGACAGCGGGCCAGGCTACACCTTC. Amino acids: CSVDSGPGYTF.

V gene TRBV28 combines with J gene TRBJ1-1; tentatively, D is TRBD1 (6 bases). Germline V gene data show CDR1 as MDHEN and CDR2 as SYDVKM. CDR3 length: 15 residues. V lost 6 bases and J lost 8, with 22 bases in between. The CDR3: CASSPSLGRGAEAFF. CDR3 bases: TGTGCCAGCAGCCCATCGTTGGGTAGGGGGGCCGAAGCTTTCTTT.

The rearrangement uses TRBV4-1 and TRBJ1-6, with 8 bases lining up with TRBD1. With V trimmed by 0 bases and J by 9 bases, 7 bases remained unmatched. This CDR3 comprises 16 residues. The V gene's germline CDR1 is MGHRA and CDR2 YSYEKL. CDR3: CASSQDWQGATSPLHF. The CDR3 DNA reads TGCGCCAGCAGCCAAGATTGGCAGGGGGCGACTTCACCCCTCCACTTT.

This chain connects TRBV5-1 to TRBJ2-7, with 8 bases aligning to TRBD1. The V gene's germline CDR1 is SGHRS and CDR2 YFSETQ. The CDR3 contains 15 residues. V lost 5 bases to trimming and J lost 1 base; unmatched junction nucleotides: 8. The CDR3 sequence: CASRTTGAGSYEQYF. The DNA of the CDR3 is TGCGCCAGCAGGACGACAGGGGCGGGATCCTACGAGCAGTACTTC.

This chain joins TRBV7-9 and TRBJ2-1; D gene uncertain. This CDR3 is built from 17 residues. Between the trimmed V and J ends, which lost 3 bases and 0 bases, there was a span of 15 bases. CDR1 is SEHNR and CDR2 is FQNEAQ in the germline V gene (reference sequence). The CDR3 protein is CASSLYGTSSSYNEQFF. CDR3 DNA sequence: TGTGCCAGCAGCTTGTATGGCACTTCTAGCTCCTACAATGAGCAGTTCTTC.

The chain recombines TRBV18 with TRBJ1-4, with D unclear. The germline V gene has CDR1 KGHSH and CDR2 LQKENI. The CDR3 covers 17 residues. Trimming took off 6 bases at V and 10 bases at J, with 27 bases between the two ends. As DNA, the CDR3 is TGTGCCAGCTCTCCCAGTCGAAGCCTTGGGAAATGGGCAAAACTGTTTTTT. Translated, it gives CASSPSRSLGKWAKLFF. Using reference TRBV18 and TRBJ1-4 for the parts outside the CDR3, the full variable domain is NAGVMQNPRHLVRRRGQEARLRCSPMKGHSHVYWYRQLPEEGLKFMVYLQKENIIDESGMPKERFSAEFPKEGPSILRIQQVVRGDSAAYFCASSPSRSLGKWAKLFFGSGTQLSVL.

The chain recombines TRBV6-5 with TRBJ1-3, with unresolved D. V was clipped by 6 bases and J by 0 bases, with 9 bases between them. From germline, CDR1 is MNHEY and CDR2 SVGAGI. The CDR3 contains 14 residues. CDR3 nucleotide sequence: TGTGCCAGCAGAGGAACGATCTCTGGAAACACCATATATTTT. Protein: CASRGTISGNTIYF.

The chain combines TRBV4-1 with TRBJ2-5, with TRBD2 identical over 9 bases. Trimming removed 4 bases from V and 5 bases from J; junction bases left unmatched: 14. CDR3 length: 17 amino acids. CDR1 and CDR2 from the germline V gene are MGHRA and YSYEKL. The CDR3 loop is CASSPLGGGAVAETQYF. The CDR3 nucleotides are TGCGCCAGCAGCCCTCTGGGCGGGGGGGCCGTTGCGGAGACCCAGTACTTC.

J is TRBJ2-5 and V is TRBV19, with TRBD2 as a possible D gene (6 bases). Germline V gene lookup returns CDR1 LNHDA and CDR2 SQIVND (reference sequence). V was cut by 5 bases and J by 5 bases, with 12 bases left in between. This CDR3 spans 13 amino acids. The CDR3 nucleotides are TGTGCCAGTAGTGACCTAGCGTGGGAGACCCAGTACTTC. Translating it yields CASSDLAWETQYF.

The chain is built from TRBV7-6 and TRBJ2-7; D is ambiguous. The V end lost 1 base, the J end lost 3 bases, and 10 bases lay between the germline ends. The germline V gene encodes CDR1 SGHVS and CDR2 FNYEAQ. This CDR3 contains 14 residues. The CDR3 loop reads CASSLELVGYEQYF. The CDR3 coding sequence is TGTGCCAGCAGCTTAGAGCTAGTGGGCTACGAGCAGTACTTC.

The J gene is TRBJ1-2, the V gene TRBV15, with a tentative D call TRBD1 (6 bases). Germline V gene lookup returns CDR1 LNHNV and CDR2 YYDKDF (reference sequence). The CDR3 contains 14 residues. V shed 5 bases and J shed 4 bases, with 14 bases lying between them. As DNA, the CDR3 is TGTGCCACCAGCTACGACAGGCCAACCTATGGCTACACCTTC. Protein sequence: CATSYDRPTYGYTF.

This clone was found once. The rearrangement links TRBV18 to TRBJ1-5; TRBD1 might be the D (5 bases). Per the germline V gene, CDR1 is KGHSH and CDR2 is LQKENI. V lost 1 base to trimming and J lost 5 bases, with 9 bases between them. The CDR3 loop spans 14 amino acids. The CDR3 region has the DNA TGTGCCAGCTCACCACAGGGGTGGGATCAGCCCCAGCATTTT. Its protein is CASSPQGWDQPQHF.

This chain uses TRBV7-9 with TRBJ1-2; tentative D call: TRBD1 (5 bases). The length of the CDR3 is 14 residues. CDR1 is SEHNR, CDR2 FQNEAQ, per germline (reference sequence). V was shortened by 5 bases and J by 1 base, with 11 bases between the two germline ends. The DNA of the CDR3 is TGTGCCAGCAGCCCCGGACACCTTAACTATGGCTACACCTTC. Amino acid sequence: CASSPGHLNYGYTF.